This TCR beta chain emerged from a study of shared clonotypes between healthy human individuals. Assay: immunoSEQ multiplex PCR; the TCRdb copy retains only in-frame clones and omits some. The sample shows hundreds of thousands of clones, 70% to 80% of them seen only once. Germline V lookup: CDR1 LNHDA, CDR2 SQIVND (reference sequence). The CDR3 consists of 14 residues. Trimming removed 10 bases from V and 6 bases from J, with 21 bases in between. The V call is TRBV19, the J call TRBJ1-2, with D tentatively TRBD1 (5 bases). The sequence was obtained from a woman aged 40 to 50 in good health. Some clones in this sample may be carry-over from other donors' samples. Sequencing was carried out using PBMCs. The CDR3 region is CATNREWGFDGYTF. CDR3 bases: TGTGCCACGAACCGTGAATGGGGCTTCGATGGCTACACCTTC.